Listed below are T cell receptor beta chains from one sample, sequenced in a study of blood T cell repertoires in COVID-19. The protocol was immunoSEQ multiplex PCR, while the TCRdb copy is restricted to in-frame clones and leaves out a portion. The sample lists approximately 300,000 clones; 89% were seen once. Sample: PBMCs or T cells enriched from blood (not recorded which). These receptors all stem from a man aged 60-69 years who had recovered from COVID-19. CDR3s include the opening cysteine and the closing phenylalanine or tryptophan. D genes are given only for firm matches. Expanded clones are given a class, and other clones once, few, many or no size at all.

V	J	size	D	DNA	CDR3
TRBV28	TRBJ1-2	.	.	TGTGCCAGCAGTTCCGGGGGGACTAACTATGGCTACACCTTC	CASSSGGTNYGYTF
TRBV30	TRBJ2-7	.	.	TGTGCCTGGAGTGTACCAGGGCCCCTCCACGAGCAGTACTTC	CAWSVPGPLHEQYF
TRBV11-2	TRBJ1-4	.	.	TGTGCCAGCAGCTTAGGGGGCCCACAGGGAAGGGGTGAAAAACTGTTTTTT	CASSLGGPQGRGEKLFF
TRBV5-4	TRBJ2-3	.	TRBD2	TGTGCCAGCAGCCGAAGACTAGCGGGAGGGCTCACAGATACGCAGTATTTT	CASSRRLAGGLTDTQYF
TRBV15	TRBJ2-5	.	.	TGTGCCACCAGCAGAGAGGCGGCAGGGGCGGCGACCCAGTACTTC	CATSREAAGAATQYF
TRBV28	TRBJ2-4	.	TRBD2	TGTGCCAGCAGTTTATTGGGGGAGGGCAAAAACATTCAGTACTTC	CASSLLGEGKNIQYF
TRBV19	TRBJ1-2	.	TRBD1	TGTGCCAGTAGCTCGGACAGGGGAGGGGAAAACTATGGCTACACCTTC	CASSSDRGGENYGYTF
TRBV2	TRBJ1-6	.	.	TGTGCCAGCAAGGGAGCGGGGTTTGGAAGCAATTCACCCCTCCACTTT	CASKGAGFGSNSPLHF
TRBV19	TRBJ1-2	few	.	TGTGCCAGTAGTCAGGGGTTCGCTAACTATGGCTACACCTTC	CASSQGFANYGYTF
TRBV9	TRBJ2-1	.	TRBD2	TGTGCCAGCAGCGTAGCGGGAGGCCTTACTAGCGGTTACAATGAGCAGTTCTTC	CASSVAGGLTSGYNEQFF
TRBV15	TRBJ1-2	.	.	TGTGCCACCAGCAGAGATTCTCGTGGCAGGGCTGTCTATGGCTACACCTTC	CATSRDSRGRAVYGYTF
TRBV5-5	TRBJ2-7	.	TRBD1	TGTGCCAGCAGCTTGGTGGGACAGGGCCCTTACGAGCAGTACTTC	CASSLVGQGPYEQYF
TRBV5-8	TRBJ1-3	.	.	TGTGCCAGCAGCTTGGCAGGGTTCGGAAACACCATATATTTT	CASSLAGFGNTIYF
TRBV6-4	TRBJ2-5	.	TRBD2	TGTGCCAGTGACGAACTAGCGGGGGGAGAGACCCAGTACTTC	CASDELAGGETQYF
TRBV29-1	TRBJ2-2	.	TRBD2	TGCAGCGTAATACTAGGGACTAGCGGCCTCTTAAACACCGGGGAGCTGTTTTTT	CSVILGTSGLLNTGELFF
TRBV19	TRBJ1-2	.	.	TGTGCCAGTAGTATCCTACGGACGGGGACTAACTATGGCTACACCTTC	CASSILRTGTNYGYTF
TRBV24-1	TRBJ2-7	.	.	TGTGCCACCCCGAAAAAGCTGGAGCAGTACTTC	CATPKKLEQYF
TRBV28	TRBJ1-2	once	.	TGTGCCAGCAGTCCCCGCACAGGAGACTATGGCTACACCTTC	CASSPRTGDYGYTF
TRBV7-9	TRBJ1-5	.	.	TGTGCCAGCAGCAAAGACGGTCAGGGTGGGAATCAGCCCCAGCATTTT	CASSKDGQGGNQPQHF
TRBV5-4	TRBJ2-2	.	.	TGTGCCAGCAGCGAGCAGAACACCGGGGAGCTGTTTTTT	CASSEQNTGELFF
TRBV5-1	TRBJ1-1	.	.	TGCGCCAGCAGCTTGCGCACGGATGGAAGCGCTGAAGCTTTCTTT	CASSLRTDGSAEAFF
TRBV5-4	TRBJ2-7	.	TRBD1	TGTGCCAGCAGACAGGGACAGGGGTCGACCTACGAGCAGTACTTC	CASRQGQGSTYEQYF
TRBV23-1	TRBJ2-5	once	.	TGCGCCAGCAGTGACAGCGCGAGGGAGACCCAGTACTTC	CASSDSARETQYF
TRBV28	TRBJ1-2	.	.	TGTGCCAGCAGTTTTTCGGATGGGCAGGGCTATGGCTACACCTTC	CASSFSDGQGYGYTF
TRBV24-1	TRBJ2-3	.	TRBD2	TGTGCCACCAGTGACCCCACTAGCGGGAGAGCAGATACGCAGTATTTT	CATSDPTSGRADTQYF
TRBV12-3/TRBV12-4	TRBJ1-6	.	.	TGTGCCAGCAGTCGGGACACTTCTTCACCCCTCCACTTT	CASSRDTSSPLHF
TRBV19	TRBJ2-7	.	.	TGTGCCAGCCTCGGTGCAGGGGAGCGCGAGCAGTACTTC	CASLGAGEREQYF
TRBV7-2	TRBJ2-1	.	.	TGTGCCAGCAGCTCTCGCGGGATTCCTAACAATGAGCAGTTCTTC	CASSSRGIPNNEQFF
TRBV12-3/TRBV12-4	TRBJ2-2	.	.	TGTGCCAGCAGAAAGGACTTCACCGGGGAGCTGTTTTTT	CASRKDFTGELFF
TRBV5-1	TRBJ2-3	.	TRBD2	TGCGCCAGCAGCCCAACTAACCCGGGACTAGATGTAGATACGCAGTATTTT	CASSPTNPGLDVDTQYF
TRBV6-1	TRBJ1-2	.	.	TGTGCCAGCAGTGAAGCAACAGTCTATGGCTACACCTTC	CASSEATVYGYTF
TRBV28	TRBJ2-2	.	.	TGTGCCAGCAGTTTATCAGGGGCGAACACCGGGGAGCTGTTTTTT	CASSLSGANTGELFF
TRBV7-7	TRBJ2-2	.	.	TGTGCTAGCAGCTCATTAGCGGTAACCGCGAACACCGGGGAGCTGTTTTTT	CASSSLAVTANTGELFF
TRBV28	TRBJ2-1	.	TRBD1	TGTGCCAGCAGGGGATACAGGGGAACCTACAATGAGCAGTTCTTC	CASRGYRGTYNEQFF
TRBV5-1	TRBJ1-4	.	.	TGCGCCAGCAGCCCATCCACACAGGAAAAACTGTTTTTT	CASSPSTQEKLFF
TRBV28	TRBJ1-2	.	TRBD1	TGTGCCAGCAGTTTTGGGGACAGCTATGGCTACACCTTC	CASSFGDSYGYTF
TRBV28	TRBJ1-2	.	.	TGTGCCAGCAGTTTATGGCAGGAGGAGGGCTACACCTTC	CASSLWQEEGYTF
TRBV5-5	TRBJ2-1	.	.	TGTGCCAGCAGCTACCAGACAGGTTACAATGAGCAGTTCTTC	CASSYQTGYNEQFF
TRBV5-4	TRBJ1-4	.	.	TGTGCCAGCAGTTATTTTAGTGAAGAACTGTTTTTT	CASSYFSEELFF
TRBV7-6	TRBJ2-2	.	.	TGTGCAAGCGAGAGGGCACCAAACACCGGGGAGCTGTTTTTT	CASERAPNTGELFF
TRBV28	TRBJ2-7	.	TRBD1	TGTGCCAGCAGTTCTCGGGGACAGGCAATCTACGAGCAGTACTTC	CASSSRGQAIYEQYF
TRBV7-8	TRBJ2-2	.	TRBD1	TGTGCCAGCAGCTTAGTAGGGGGCGACATCGGGGAGCTGTTTTTT	CASSLVGGDIGELFF
TRBV28	TRBJ2-1	.	.	TGTGCCAGCAGTATGAGCCAGGCAAAGAATGAGCAGTTCTTC	CASSMSQAKNEQFF
TRBV18	TRBJ1-1	.	.	TGTGCCAGCTCACCACCGGCGGGTAACACTGAAGCTTTCTTT	CASSPPAGNTEAFF
TRBV12-3/TRBV12-4	TRBJ2-7	.	TRBD2	TGTGCCAGTCGCGGGGGGGCATACGAGCAGTACTTC	CASRGGAYEQYF
TRBV27	TRBJ1-5	.	TRBD1	TGTGCCAGCAGTTTTGGGACAGGGGGCAATCAGCCCCAGCATTTT	CASSFGTGGNQPQHF
TRBV24-1	TRBJ2-7	.	TRBD2	TGTGCCACCAGTGATGGGCCGTCAGGCGGGAGGGCCTACGAGCAGTACTTC	CATSDGPSGGRAYEQYF
TRBV9	TRBJ1-1	.	TRBD1	TGTGCCAGCAGCAAGGGACAGGGGAATACCGCTGAAGCTTTCTTT	CASSKGQGNTAEAFF
TRBV4-1	TRBJ2-6	.	TRBD1	TGCGCCAGCAGCCAAGATCCCACAGGGGGGAAGTCTGGGGCCAACGTCCTGACTTTC	CASSQDPTGGKSGANVLTF